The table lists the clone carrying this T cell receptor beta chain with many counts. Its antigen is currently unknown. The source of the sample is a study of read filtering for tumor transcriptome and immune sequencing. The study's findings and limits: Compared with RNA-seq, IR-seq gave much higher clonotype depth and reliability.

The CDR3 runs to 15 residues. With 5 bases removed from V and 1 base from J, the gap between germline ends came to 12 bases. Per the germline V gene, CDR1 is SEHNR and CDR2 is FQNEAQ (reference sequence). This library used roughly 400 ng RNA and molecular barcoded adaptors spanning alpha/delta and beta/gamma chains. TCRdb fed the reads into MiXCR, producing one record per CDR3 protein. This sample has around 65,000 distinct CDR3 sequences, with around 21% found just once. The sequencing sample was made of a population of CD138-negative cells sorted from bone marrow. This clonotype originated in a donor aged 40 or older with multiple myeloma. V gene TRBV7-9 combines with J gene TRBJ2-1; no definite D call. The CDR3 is CASSRYERSYNEQFF. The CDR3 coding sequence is TGTGCCAGCAGCCGGTATGAGAGGTCCTACAATGAGCAGTTCTTC.